These 6 T cell receptor beta chains were all obtained from the same sample, sequenced in a study of beta chain features in type 1 diabetes. TCRB transcripts that were expressed got sequenced, as all of the isolated RNA had been reverse transcribed. Method: immunoSEQ multiplex PCR; TCRdb's copy keeps in-frame clones and lacks some. The table lists fewer than 650,000 clones, around 15% of them singletons. Sample: naive CD4+ T cells from blood. These TCRs come from a man in his late teens or twenties in good health.

The rearrangement joins TRBV5-4 to TRBJ2-1, with D perhaps matching TRBD2 (6 bases). The CDR3 length is 16 residues. Germline lookup yields CDR1 SGHNT and CDR2 YYREEE (reference sequence). Trimming shortened V by 0 bases and J by 7 bases, and 17 bases separated the two germline ends. The CDR3 DNA is TGTGCCAGCAGCTTGGCCGGGACTCACAACCGGAATGAGCAGTTCTTC. It yields the protein CASSLAGTHNRNEQFF.

This chain links TRBV21-1 with TRBJ1-2. TRBV21-1 constitutes a pseudogene. The CDR3 covers 15 residues. The DNA for the CDR3 is TGTGCCAGCAGCACCCGACGGGACGGAATCTATGGCTACACCTTC. Residues: CASSTRRDGIYGYTF.

This clone was observed many times. The V gene is TRBV9, the J gene TRBJ2-6; 7 bases agree with TRBD2. The V gene's germline CDR1 is SGDLS and CDR2 YYNGEE. V was pared by 0 bases and J by 0 bases, with 0 bases of the junction left unmatched. The CDR3 sequence is 16 residues long. Here the CDR3 reads CASSVVAGSGANVLTF. In DNA, the CDR3 is TGTGCCAGCAGCGTAGTAGCGGGCTCTGGGGCCAACGTCCTGACTTTC.

The chain carries TRBV5-6 and TRBJ1-6; a possible D gene is TRBD1 (6 bases). V was pared by 0 bases and J by 6 bases, with 13 bases between. Germline V gene data show CDR1 as SGHDT and CDR2 as YYEEEE. This CDR3 is 16 amino acids long. The CDR3 is CASSLAGQGGNSPLHF. In DNA form, the CDR3 reads TGTGCCAGCAGCTTGGCGGGACAAGGGGGTAATTCACCCCTCCACTTT.

The chain uses TRBV7-3 and TRBJ1-6; D ambiguous. Trimming pared 2 bases from V and 8 bases from J, leaving 7 bases between. Germline V lookup: CDR1 SGHTA, CDR2 FQGTGA. This CDR3 comprises 13 residues. The CDR3 DNA reads as TGTGCCAGCAGCTTAGGGCTAGATTCACCCCTCCACTTT. Its translation is CASSLGLDSPLHF.

This clone was seen more than once but under ten times. The CDR3 DNA reads as TGTGCCAGCAGCTTTCTTGGTGGAGGGGACATTCAGTACTTC. It yields the protein CASSFLGGGDIQYF. The chain carries TRBV5-8 and TRBJ2-4, with D possibly matching TRBD2 (6 bases). This CDR3 is 14 amino acids long. Germline loops: CDR1 SGHTS, CDR2 YDEGEE. V lost 2 bases, J lost 8 bases, and 14 bases lay in between.